Following are 28 T cell receptor beta chains from one sample sequenced in a study of technical replicates of blood from a few donors. The table came from immunoSEQ multiplex PCR; TCRdb's copy has only in-frame clones and leaves some out. The sample lists over 55,000 clones, 80% to 90% occurring once. Sequencing was carried out using PBMCs. These receptors were obtained from a human donor in good health. Some clones in this sample may be carry-over from other donors' samples.

This clone is categorized as medium-sized (0.01 to 0.1%). The chain has TRBV4-3 and TRBJ2-5; possible D gene TRBD2, 5 bases. Trimming took off 0 bases at V and 1 base at J, with 9 bases between the two ends. The CDR3 length is 15 residues. Germline assignment: CDR1 LGHNA and CDR2 YSLEER. Here the CDR3 reads CASSQERGGQETQYF. In nucleotides, the CDR3 is TGCGCCAGCAGCCAAGAACGGGGTGGCCAAGAGACCCAGTACTTC.

The chain is built from TRBV19 and TRBJ1-1; 9 positions match TRBD1. The CDR3 consists of 15 residues. The V gene end was trimmed by 4 bases and the J gene end by 3 bases; junction bases not matched to a gene: 6. CDR1 and CDR2 from the germline V gene are LNHDA and SQIVND (reference sequence). CDR3 region: CASSTYRGLDTEAFF. The CDR3 region has the DNA TGTGCCAGTAGTACCTACAGGGGGCTAGACACTGAAGCTTTCTTT. The full variable domain, in which reference TRBV19 and TRBJ1-1 provide the parts outside the CDR3, is DGGITQSPKYLFRKEGQNVTLSCEQNLNHDAMYWYRQDPGQGLRLIYYSQIVNDFQKGDIAEGYSVSREKKESFPLTVTSAQKNPTAFYLCASSTYRGLDTEAFFGQGTRLTVV.

The V gene is TRBV6-1, the J gene TRBJ2-7, with TRBD1 matching over 7 bases. The CDR3 runs 14 residues. Germline CDR1 reads MNHNS; CDR2 reads SASEGT. The V and J ends lost 8 bases and 2 bases, in that order; junction bases with no gene match: 9. The CDR3 sequence: CASGDRDRTYEQYF. Written as DNA, the CDR3 is TGTGCCAGCGGGGACCGGGACAGAACCTACGAGCAGTACTTC.

The chain recombines TRBV27 with TRBJ1-2; D remains ambiguous. V was clipped by 8 bases and J by 2 bases, with 15 bases between them. Germline V gives CDR1 MNHEY, CDR2 SMNVEV (reference sequence). This CDR3 is 14 amino acids long. The CDR3 loop reads CASCPAGLNYGYTF. CDR3 nucleotides: TGTGCCAGCTGTCCGGCAGGCCTAAACTATGGCTACACCTTC.

This clone has a handful of counts. This chain links TRBV7-2 with TRBJ2-3; weak D call: TRBD2 (7 bases). The V gene's germline CDR1 is SGHTA and CDR2 FQGNSA. This CDR3 is 16 amino acids long. Trimming took 1 base from V and 4 from J, leaving 15 bases between them. The CDR3 DNA sequence: TGTGCCAGCAGCTTAGTCGGGGGGCCTAGTGCAGATACGCAGTATTTT. It specifies CASSLVGGPSADTQYF.

This clone was recorded once. The genes are TRBV30 and TRBJ1-2, with TRBD1 identical over 9 bases. Trimming cost V 2 bases and J 8 bases; bases outside gene matches: 6. Per the germline V gene, CDR1 is GTSNPN and CDR2 is SVGIG (reference sequence). CDR3 length equals 13 residues. CDR3 sequence reads: CAWSPGTGSGYTF. The CDR3 bases are TGTGCCTGGAGTCCCGGGACAGGGTCCGGCTACACCTTC.

The chain carries TRBV12-5 and TRBJ1-5; 9 positions match TRBD1. CDR1 is LGHNT, CDR2 FRNRAP, per germline. The V gene end was trimmed by 5 bases and the J gene end by 6 bases; junction bases not matched to a gene: 11. The CDR3 extends over 16 amino acids. This CDR3 is CASGASLGQGSQPQHF. Here the CDR3 DNA reads TGTGCTAGTGGTGCATCACTGGGACAGGGTTCTCAGCCCCAGCATTTT.

J is TRBJ2-1 and V is TRBV9; TRBD1 matches at 10 bases. CDR1 is SGDLS and CDR2 is YYNGEE in the germline V gene. V lost 4 bases to trimming and J lost 4 bases; unmatched junction nucleotides: 5. CDR3 size: 15 residues. CDR3 DNA: TGTGCCAGCAGCATCCGGGACAGGGGTTACAATGAGCAGTTCTTC. Its translation: CASSIRDRGYNEQFF.

The chain carries TRBV5-5 and TRBJ2-3, with 9 bases identical to TRBD2. The V segment lost 1 base and the J segment 2 bases; nucleotides outside the gene matches: 2. CDR3 length: 15 residues. CDR1 and CDR2 from the germline V gene are SGHKS and YYEKEE (reference sequence). The CDR3 here is CASSLPSGVTDTQYF. As DNA, the CDR3 is TGTGCCAGCAGCTTGCCTAGCGGGGTCACAGATACGCAGTATTTT.

J is TRBJ2-2 and V is TRBV5-8; no clear D. Trimming shortened V by 5 bases and J by 5 bases, and 10 bases separated the two germline ends. The CDR3 has 13 residues. Germline lookup yields CDR1 SGHTS and CDR2 YDEGEE. The CDR3 DNA sequence: TGTGCCAGCAGTCGGTTGTGGACCGGGGAGCTGTTTTTT. It translates to CASSRLWTGELFF.

This clone was counted between two and nine times. This chain connects TRBV20-1 to TRBJ1-2, with unresolved D. This CDR3 spans 11 amino acids. From germline, CDR1 is DFQATT and CDR2 SNEGSKA (reference sequence). The V end lost 7 bases, the J end lost 5 bases, and 11 bases lay between the germline ends. CDR3 in DNA: TGCAGTGTAGAGGCGGGGTATGGCTACACCTTC. Amino acids: CSVEAGYGYTF.

V and J are TRBV19 and TRBJ1-5, with 7 bases identical to TRBD1. Germline assignment: CDR1 LNHDA and CDR2 SQIVND (reference sequence). With 6 bases clipped from V and 4 bases from J, the junction kept 12 bases outside the gene matches. The CDR3 is 16 amino acids. CDR3 DNA: TGTGCCAGTAGACCCCCAGGGGACAGCTTAAATCAGCCCCAGCATTTT. This gives the protein CASRPPGDSLNQPQHF.

The count of this clone is one. J is TRBJ1-3 and V is TRBV4-2; no clear D gene. CDR3 size: 14 residues. Germline lookup yields CDR1 LGHNA and CDR2 YNFKEQ. V dropped 0 bases and J dropped 7 bases, with 10 bases sitting between them. CDR3 protein: CASSQDLRGNTIYF. DNA of the CDR3: TGTGCCAGCAGCCAAGATTTAAGAGGGAACACCATATATTTT.

This clone was counted once. The V and J genes are TRBV27 and TRBJ1-6; the D is unclear. V lost 9 bases, J lost 8 bases, and 14 bases lay in between. CDR3 length: 13 residues. Per germline, CDR1 MNHEY and CDR2 SMNVEV (reference sequence). In nucleotides, the CDR3 is TGTGCCAGTCGCGAGGGTCGGTATTCACCCCTCCACTTT. Translation gives CASREGRYSPLHF.

In its sample, this clone was seen a few times. The V and J genes are TRBV11-1 and TRBJ2-7; D not resolved. Germline V gives CDR1 SGHAT, CDR2 FQDESV (reference sequence). CDR3 length: 13 amino acids. V shed 5 bases and J shed 8 bases, with 16 bases lying between them. The CDR3 coding sequence is TGTGCCAGCAGCCCCCCGGCAGGTTTGAAGCAGTACTTC. Translating it yields CASSPPAGLKQYF.

The V gene is TRBV12-5, the J gene TRBJ2-3; D ambiguous. V lost 0 bases to trimming and J lost 3 bases, with 10 bases between them. Germline V gene sequence: CDR1 LGHNT, CDR2 FRNRAP. The CDR3 runs 15 residues. Here the CDR3 DNA reads TGTGCTAGTGGTTTGGTACGGGTACATACAGATACGCAGTATTTT. Its protein product is CASGLVRVHTDTQYF. Drawing the rest from reference TRBV12-5 and TRBJ2-3, the complete variable domain is DARVTQTPRHKVTEMGQEVTMRCQPILGHNTVFWYRQTMMQGLELLAYFRNRAPLDDSGMPKDRFSAEMPDATLATLKIQPSEPRDSAVYFCASGLVRVHTDTQYFGPGTRLTVL.

The chain combines TRBV15 with TRBJ2-5, with D unresolved. CDR1 and CDR2 from the germline V gene are LNHNV and YYDKDF (reference sequence). V was shortened by 0 bases and J by 4 bases, with 6 bases between the two germline ends. This CDR3 comprises 13 residues. As DNA, the CDR3 is TGTGCCACCAGCAGAGATAGCTCAGAGACCCAGTACTTC. Amino acid sequence: CATSRDSSETQYF.

The chain carries TRBV6-6 and TRBJ2-1; tentative D call: TRBD2 (5 bases). Germline CDR1 reads MNHNY; CDR2 reads SVGAGI (reference sequence). V was shortened by 6 bases and J by 4 bases, with 19 bases between the two germline ends. The CDR3 is 16 residues long. The DNA of the CDR3 is TGTGCCAGCAGCTTAGGTGATGTCGGAGGATACAATGAGCAGTTCTTC. Amino acids: CASSLGDVGGYNEQFF.

The chain recombines TRBV4-2 with TRBJ1-2; tentatively, D is TRBD1 (5 bases). The CDR3 is 17 amino acids. V shed 0 bases and J shed 1 base, with 15 bases lying between them. Germline values: CDR1 LGHNA, CDR2 YNFKEQ. The CDR3 spells CASSQDPDSQNNYGYTF. CDR3 nucleotides: TGTGCCAGCAGCCAAGATCCTGACAGCCAAAATAACTATGGCTACACCTTC.

The CDR3 protein is CASSFPSGTRNTEAFF. The CDR3 DNA reads TGTGCCAGCAGCTTCCCCTCAGGTACCAGGAACACTGAAGCTTTCTTT. V is TRBV7-8 and J is TRBJ1-1; D is unresolved. Trimming took 3 bases from V and 1 from J, leaving 15 bases between them. The CDR3 extends over 16 amino acids. The germline V gene has CDR1 SGHVS and CDR2 FQNEAQ.

The V call is TRBV29-1, the J call TRBJ2-7, with 7 bases that match TRBD1. The CDR3 is made up of 18 amino acids. CDR1 SQVTM and CDR2 ANQGSEA come from the germline V gene. With V trimmed by 3 bases and J by 2 bases, 19 bases remained unmatched. In DNA, the CDR3 is TGCAGCGTTGAGGGGTTGGGTACCGGGACAGTGGACCCCTACGAGCAGTACTTC. This sequence encodes CSVEGLGTGTVDPYEQYF.

The chain is built from TRBV25-1 and TRBJ2-7; 9 nucleotides agree with TRBD2. This CDR3 is built from 15 residues. J lost 6 bases, V lost 2 bases, and 8 bases had no gene match. Germline assignment: CDR1 MGHDK and CDR2 SYGVNS. CDR3 protein: CASSEGGAGGGEQYF. CDR3 nucleotides: TGTGCCAGCAGTGAAGGAGGTGCGGGGGGGGGCGAGCAGTACTTC.

This clone has only a few counts. The chain joins TRBV7-9 to TRBJ1-6; D ambiguous. V dropped 1 base and J dropped 5 bases, with 6 bases sitting between them. Germline V lookup: CDR1 SEHNR, CDR2 FQNEAQ (reference sequence). CDR3 length equals 14 residues. In DNA, the CDR3 is TGTGCCAGCAGCTTAGGGACTAATAATTCACCCCTCCACTTT. Amino acid sequence: CASSLGTNNSPLHF.

As DNA, the CDR3 is TGCGCCAGCGGTAGAGGACTTGATTCACCCCTCCACTTT. Translation gives CASGRGLDSPLHF. The V and J genes are TRBV5-1 and TRBJ1-6; unclear D gene. Germline CDR1 reads SGHRS; CDR2 reads YFSETQ. CDR3 length equals 13 residues. Between the trimmed V and J ends, which lost 7 bases and 8 bases, there was a span of 13 bases.

This clone was found a few times. V usage is TRBV4-2 and J usage is TRBJ2-3; the match to TRBD2 covers 11 bases. This CDR3 is 18 amino acids long. V lost 2 bases to trimming and J lost 3 bases; unmatched junction nucleotides: 10. CDR1 LGHNA and CDR2 YNFKEQ come from the germline V gene. CDR3 sequence (DNA): TGTGCCAGCAGCCAAAATATAGCGGGAGGGCCGTCTACAGATACGCAGTATTTT. Translation: CASSQNIAGGPSTDTQYF.

This chain connects TRBV6-5 to TRBJ1-2, with D tentatively TRBD1 (5 bases). Trimming shortened V by 6 bases and J by 3 bases, and 14 bases separated the two germline ends. Germline assignment: CDR1 MNHEY and CDR2 SVGAGI. The CDR3 contains 14 residues. CDR3 protein: CASRNGGVDYGYTF. The CDR3 DNA reads as TGTGCCAGCAGGAACGGGGGGGTTGACTATGGCTACACCTTC.

This chain connects TRBV7-2 to TRBJ2-2, with 9 bases lining up with TRBD2. The CDR3 spans 17 residues. CDR1 is SGHTA, CDR2 FQGNSA, per germline. V shed 7 bases and J 4 bases; nucleotides not matched to a gene: 13. CDR3 sequence reads: CASIPHSSGGPTGELFF. Here the CDR3 DNA reads TGTGCCAGCATCCCCCACTCCAGCGGGGGGCCCACCGGGGAGCTGTTTTTT.

The CDR3 DNA reads TGTGCCAGCAGTCCACCTTACCGGGAGGGCCCCAAAGAGACCCAGTACTTC. Translation: CASSPPYREGPKETQYF. The rearrangement uses TRBV12-1 and TRBJ2-5; the listed D gene, TRBD2, was not tested against the DNA. TRBV12-1 is classified as a pseudogene. The CDR3 covers 17 residues.